The TCR beta chain described here comes from a study of blood T cells in healthy people across ages. Across the study: Per every two T cells, about one barcoded beta molecule was captured by template switching. Broader study findings: Any conclusive comparison of naive versus antigen-experienced cells was prevented by using unsorted PBMCs.

With a J-beta primer mix and a sample-barcoded 5' primer, a second PCR ran about 7 to 11 cycles. TCRdb reprocessed the 5' RACE reads with MiXCR, giving one entry per CDR3 protein. Of some 1.5 million distinct CDR3 sequences listed, approximately 43% are singletons. Comment on this clonotype: No antigen is known for it.

No fewer than 6 million PBMCs went into each sample. CDR1 and CDR2 (germline): SGDLS, YYNGEE. Deletions cut 3 bases from V and 5 bases from J, with 16 bases between. CDR3 length: 15 amino acids. The sequencing sample was made of blood. This chain uses TRBV9 with TRBJ2-3, with D perhaps TRBD2 (6 bases). This clonotype originated in a woman aged 18-30 years in good health. The CDR3 DNA follows: TGTGCCAGCAGCGAAGGACTGTCGCGGGGAGATACGCAGTATTTT. It codes for CASSEGLSRGDTQYF.